The present T cell receptor (beta chain) was sequenced within a study of cytomegalovirus exposure and HLA in healthy donors (TCRdb year 2017). Regarding the research as a whole: In an earlier analysis of 587 of the donors, approximately 260 Gb of sequence data and 90 million to 120 million unique TCR beta sequences from some 170 million T cells were reported. Among the roughly 400 genotyped donors, 81% belonged to the genetic ancestry cluster associated with self-reported Caucasian donors. The study aimed to test whether cataloging public T cell receptors could reveal signatures of past pathogen exposure. Along with the 666-subject first cohort, a separate validation cohort of 120 different subjects was used. In a later analysis, previously published TCR beta repertoires from fewer than 750 donors were re-analyzed and high-resolution HLA genotyping was added so that TCR occurrence patterns could be studied. The number of typed donors differed by locus: roughly 629-640 for A, B, C, DRB1 and DQB1; 500 to 550 for DQA1; some 610 for DPA1; and about 450 for DPB1. To predict cytomegalovirus infection status, the study combined high-throughput TCR immunosequencing, statistical association of individual TCRs with disease status, and machine learning. An early release covering about 600 HLA-typed donors comprised about 300 gigabases of sequencing data and around 80 million unique TCR sequences. Because of strong linkage in the cohort, four to six DR-DQ haplotypes were treated as single units for association and clustering. A later genetic analysis used genome-wide SNP genotypes for about 65% of the roughly 700 donors, treating that subset as a discovery cohort. All discovery cohort repertoires had been generated using a single sequencing platform. An earlier analysis of 587 of the donors used high-throughput TCR beta sequencing to judge whether each TCR beta V gene segment behaved as functional or pseudogenic. The study profiled the T cell repertoires of some 610 subjects by immunosequencing and related them to cytomegalovirus serostatus. In the later analysis, no new phenotypic data were used to find candidate immune exposures; instead, reliance was placed on TCR beta sequences and their occurrence across donors. Donor age, sex, ethnicity and CMV serostatus were compiled alongside the repertoire data. Across approximately 400 genotyped donors of the cohort, an average of approximately 240,000 unique TCR beta nucleotide sequences per donor were sequenced, and roughly 20% of those sequences were non-productive. Class I and class II HLA loci were covered by the typing at four-digit resolution. The full study reports these points: A later analysis found that HLA-associated TCR beta chains were more clonally expanded and had lower generation probabilities than equally common non-associated chains. Only TCR beta chains were sequenced in this cohort, and the absence of alpha or paired-chain data limited detectable features. Most TCR sequences were observed very rarely across donors, whereas some public TCRs were present in many individuals. Several of the top co-occurrence clusters appeared to be linked to parvovirus B19, influenza, CMV and Epstein-Barr virus, according to a later analysis. Because some donors lacked HLA typing at each locus, the association tests relied only on the typed subset. According to a later analysis, TCR association rates differed among HLA loci, with DRB1 alleles showing the most associated TCRs and HLA-C alleles showing the fewest. When HLA alleles, especially DR and DQ, strongly co-occurred, attributing TCR associations to individual alleles was difficult. Sequencing depth was assumed to be roughly uniform across donors in the presence/absence analyses, though that assumption may not hold. Correlated functional status among segregating V segments might reflect linkage disequilibrium, but an unknown experimental factor could not be ruled out. A later analysis found that most CMV-associated TCR beta chains appeared HLA-restricted, with HLA associations seemingly driven largely by CMV exposure. Because the 87-base-pair reads could not distinguish some IMGT-functional V segments, including TRBV6-2 and TRBV6-3, those segments were excluded. In vitro tests confirmed that a few of the cytomegalovirus-associated TCR beta chains recognize cytomegalovirus antigens. The study listed 150 to 200 TCR beta chains as associated with cytomegalovirus. According to the authors, the approach could potentially be generalized to other disease states and immunological phenotypes. In an earlier analysis of several hundred of the donors, most TCR beta V segments were observed in productive rearrangements about 87% or about 30% of the time, broadly matching IMGT annotations. In a later analysis, 16,951 TCR beta sequences were associated with specific HLA alleles at a false discovery rate of 0.05. Compared with the 666-donor mean, donors in an Asian-associated ancestry cluster had fewer N-insertions in productive TCRs, according to a later genetic analysis. A cluster of highly shared sequence variants was judged likely to be a technical artifact of the sequencing pipeline. CMV serostatus was the only immune exposure information available for the cohort. The earlier analysis of around 600 of the donors excluded roughly 17 rarely observed V segments, including chromosome 9 orphons, because counts were too low. In a later genetic analysis, a missense DCLRE1C variant was associated with V-gene and J-gene trimming of TCR beta chains, and the association was replicated in an independent cohort. In both the original and validation cohorts, the classifier was reported to diagnose cytomegalovirus status with high specificity and sensitivity. A further reported finding was that TCR beta sequences accurately predicted the HLA-A and HLA-B alleles for most subjects in the first cohort.

CDR1 and CDR2 (SGHNT, YYREEE) derive from the germline V gene (reference sequence). From the cysteine up to the phenylalanine, the CDR3 has a length of 15 residues. Here the CDR3 DNA is all that survives: 45 bases in frame from base 1. V and J lose 4 bases and 5 bases, and a span of 13 bases separates them. The cohort consisted of 650 to 700 healthy bone marrow donors. At the time of sampling, every cohort member was nominally healthy, though immune exposures that went unrecorded were likely present. The donor was CMV seronegative and belonged to the group of around 350 seronegative cohort members. Each donor provided a peripheral blood sample, and peripheral blood mononuclear cells were used for TCR beta sequencing. The Qiagen DNeasy Blood Extraction Kit was used to extract genomic DNA from the blood cell samples. This clone was recorded only once. Its antigen remains undetermined. No base-level quality is on record; no much larger clone is a single base apart.

Library preparation used the immunoSEQ multiplex PCR assay. For the multiplex PCR, a mixture combining 60 forward primers for TCR Vbeta segments and 13 reverse primers for TCR Jbeta segments was used. Amplification of the CDR3 region of rearranged TCR beta genes was performed with a multiplex PCR assay on genomic DNA. On the Illumina HiSeq System, the amplified TCR beta libraries were sequenced as 87-base-pair reads. Under the source paper's analysis protocol: A later analysis tallied roughly 76 million unique TCR beta chains across the approximately 670 repertoires, and approximately 11 million of those chains were shared by two or more donors. Raw reads were error-corrected and collapsed into unique sequences with a nearest-neighbor algorithm that merged closely related sequences to remove PCR and sequencing errors. CDR3 sequences were aligned to IMGT reference sequences to assign V, D and J gene segments. For a sequence to be retained, a match of at least six nucleotides to both a V gene segment and a J gene segment was required. Rearrangements were classified as productive when the CDR3 lacked stop codons and remained in frame with V and J, and all other rearrangements were classified as non-productive. Following IMGT convention, CDR3 was defined as the stretch from the second conserved V-encoded cysteine to the conserved J-encoded phenylalanine. The earlier analysis of around 640 of the donors excluded sequences that lacked an unambiguous match to a single V gene segment. In an earlier analysis of roughly 500 of the donors, V segments were called functional above 56.7% productive rearrangements and were called segregating when the between-donor standard deviation exceeded 5%. A statistical classification framework was developed to diagnose cytomegalovirus status using the catalog of TCR beta chain sequences. A later analysis assigned V and J genes by comparing TCR nucleotide sequences with IMGT/GENE-DB human TR gene sequences. The TCRdist pipeline was used in a later analysis to assign CDR3 sequences and most-parsimonious VDJ recombination scenarios. In a later analysis, each TCR beta chain was defined by its CDR3 amino acid sequence together with its V-gene family, and reads lacking a unique V-gene family were excluded. In a later analysis, nearly 600 highly shared, low-generation-probability nucleotide sequences were removed to address suspected cross-contamination and a sequencing artifact. A later analysis calculated a clonal expansion index for each public chain from normalized within-repertoire ranks of inferred template counts. A later analysis computed generation probabilities with a VDJ recombination model fitted to out-of-frame rearrangements, and checked the results against IGoR. In a later analysis, TCR-TCR, TCR-HLA and TCR-CMV co-occurrence was scored with hypergeometric tests, and a repertoire-size bias correction was applied to TCR pairs. False discovery rates were estimated in a later analysis by permuting HLA or CMV assignments 20 times. In a later analysis, co-occurring TCRs were grouped using DBSCAN, with TCRdist sequence similarity added in when clustering inside HLA-allele-positive subsets. Repertoires with fewer than 30,000 or more than 120,000 public chains were left out of co-occurrence clustering, as were a handful of repertoires with anomalous nucleotide sharing. In its TCRdb copy, this immuneACCESS table keeps in-frame sequences only and misses some clones. Where compared with another copy, unresolved V genes explain less than half of these, and the others have no known cause. That table gives V, J and clone size, and the DNA gave D and trimming. For this sample the table gives around 170,000 clones, of which 70% to 80% were detected only once. Jointly, the top ten make up over 2% of the sample.

What was sequenced was PBMCs. The chain uses TRBV5-4 and TRBJ1-6; no D gene can be assigned with confidence. The receptor was derived from a man between 60 and 75 years old in good health and CMV-seronegative. The CDR3 protein sequence reads: CASSMGGRNNSPLHF. In nucleotides, the sequence is TGTGCCAGCAGCATGGGAGGCCGCAATAATTCACCCCTCCACTTT.